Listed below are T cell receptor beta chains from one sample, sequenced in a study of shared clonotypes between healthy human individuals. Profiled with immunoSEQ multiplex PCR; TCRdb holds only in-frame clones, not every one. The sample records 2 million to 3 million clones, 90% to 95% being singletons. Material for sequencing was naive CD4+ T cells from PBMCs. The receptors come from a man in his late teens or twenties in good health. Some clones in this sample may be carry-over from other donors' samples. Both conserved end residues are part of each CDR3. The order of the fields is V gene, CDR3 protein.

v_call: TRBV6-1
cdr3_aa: CASSEAGRLYGYTF

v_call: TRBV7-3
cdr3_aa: CASTYLAGNEQFF

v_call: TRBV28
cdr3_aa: CASSFEVLSYEQYF

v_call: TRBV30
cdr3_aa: CACRGSGRIAKEQYF

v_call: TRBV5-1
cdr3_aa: CASSFQGSSYGYTF

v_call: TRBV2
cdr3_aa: CASSLNQPQHF

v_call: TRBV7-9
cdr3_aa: CASSLALGTSSYEQYF

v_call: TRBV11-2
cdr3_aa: CASSPGGVTDTQYF

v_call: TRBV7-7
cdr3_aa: CASSLHPTSGRTGPSGELFF

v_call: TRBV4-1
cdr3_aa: CASSYTAWGSGELFF

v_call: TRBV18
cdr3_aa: CASSGRTVEGDTQYF

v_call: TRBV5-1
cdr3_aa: CASSLAGTSRTHEQYF

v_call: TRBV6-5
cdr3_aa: CATTTRLAGGGEQFF

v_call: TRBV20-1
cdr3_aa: CSASAGETQYF

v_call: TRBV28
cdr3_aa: CASSTSFLSGNTIYF

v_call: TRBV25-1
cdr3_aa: CASRTNGVTDTQYF

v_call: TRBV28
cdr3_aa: CASSSSGTGSTGELFF

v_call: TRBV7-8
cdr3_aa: CASSLPFTVGGLYEQYF

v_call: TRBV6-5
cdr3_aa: CASSSGLAPYNEQFF

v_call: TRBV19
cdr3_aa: CASGVTWQEGGAFF

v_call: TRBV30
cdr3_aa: CAWGGYPYEQYF

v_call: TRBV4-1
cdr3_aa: CASSQDASQGGQPQHF

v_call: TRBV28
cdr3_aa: CASIKYDRGNQPQHF

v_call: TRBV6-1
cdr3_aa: CASSDGTRPPPDTQYF

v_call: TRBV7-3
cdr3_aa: CASSLKGTGPNTEAFF

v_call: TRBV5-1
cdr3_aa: CASSRDLGVGEQYF

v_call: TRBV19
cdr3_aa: CASRSLAGGFEQYF

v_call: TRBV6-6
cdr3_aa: CASGRDRVLQTQYF

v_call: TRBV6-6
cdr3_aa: CASSPYQGVEQFF

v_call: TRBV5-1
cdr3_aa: CASSLFGIDNEQFF

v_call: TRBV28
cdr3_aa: CASSPLRGLISMNTEAFF